A selection of T cell receptor beta chains follows, all from one sample in a study of blood T cell repertoires in COVID-19. Assay used: immunoSEQ multiplex PCR; TCRdb lists only in-frame clones, some missing. The table lists about 170,000 clones, approximately 79% of them singletons. Sequenced input: peripheral blood. The receptors were gathered from a woman of 80 years or more with acute or convalescent COVID-19. Both conserved end residues are part of each CDR3. D genes are given only for firm matches. Clone sizes are given selectively: once, few, many, or a class where the clone is expanded.

d_gene: -; abundance: -; v_gene: TRBV27; j_gene: TRBJ2-1; CDR3aa: CASLLTGLPTNEQFF; CDR3nt: TGTGCCAGCCTCCTGACGGGACTCCCCACCAATGAGCAGTTCTTC
d_gene: TRBD2; abundance: few; v_gene: TRBV7-6; j_gene: TRBJ2-7; CDR3aa: CASSLATPTSGTKNEQYF; CDR3nt: TGTGCCAGCAGCTTAGCGACACCGACTAGCGGAACAAAAAACGAGCAGTACTTC
d_gene: -; abundance: -; v_gene: TRBV5-4; j_gene: TRBJ2-3; CDR3aa: CASSTGLRLAATGPQYF; CDR3nt: TGTGCCAGCAGCACAGGGTTACGGCTAGCCGCAACCGGGCCGCAGTATTTT
d_gene: -; abundance: many; v_gene: TRBV12-3/TRBV12-4; j_gene: TRBJ2-7; CDR3aa: CASSWLDEQYF; CDR3nt: TGTGCCAGCAGTTGGCTAGACGAGCAGTACTTC
d_gene: -; abundance: once; v_gene: TRBV20-1; j_gene: TRBJ2-1; CDR3aa: CSASPSLYPRDNEQFF; CDR3nt: TGCAGTGCTAGTCCCTCTCTGTATCCGAGGGACAATGAGCAGTTCTTC
d_gene: TRBD1; abundance: -; v_gene: TRBV6-5; j_gene: TRBJ2-1; CDR3aa: CASRKRTGGSDEQFF; CDR3nt: TGTGCCAGCAGAAAACGGACAGGGGGTAGTGATGAGCAGTTCTTC
d_gene: TRBD2; abundance: -; v_gene: TRBV11-2; j_gene: TRBJ2-7; CDR3aa: CASSSTSGRFEQYF; CDR3nt: TGTGCCAGCAGCTCGACTAGCGGGAGGTTTGAGCAGTACTTC
d_gene: -; abundance: once; v_gene: TRBV5-4; j_gene: TRBJ2-1; CDR3aa: CASQGGQIPRSEQFF; CDR3nt: TGTGCCAGTCAGGGGGGACAGATCCCAAGAAGTGAGCAGTTCTTC
d_gene: TRBD1; abundance: -; v_gene: TRBV28; j_gene: TRBJ1-6; CDR3aa: CASSLGTGDQDSPLHF; CDR3nt: TGTGCCAGCAGTTTAGGTACAGGGGACCAGGATTCGCCCCTCCACTTT
d_gene: -; abundance: -; v_gene: TRBV13; j_gene: TRBJ1-6; CDR3aa: CASRPTRRTANSPLHF; CDR3nt: TGTGCCAGCAGACCAACCAGGCGGACAGCTAATTCACCCCTCCACTTT
d_gene: -; abundance: few; v_gene: TRBV5-4; j_gene: TRBJ1-1; CDR3aa: CASSLRQTEAFF; CDR3nt: TGTGCCAGCAGCTTGAGACAGACTGAAGCTTTCTTT
d_gene: TRBD1; abundance: -; v_gene: TRBV27; j_gene: TRBJ2-3; CDR3aa: CASYSFIRSRDRGIDTQYF; CDR3nt: TGTGCCAGCTATTCGTTCATTCGGTCCCGGGACAGGGGTATAGATACGCAGTATTTT
d_gene: TRBD2; abundance: -; v_gene: TRBV2; j_gene: TRBJ2-1; CDR3aa: CASLPGGSYNEQFF; CDR3nt: TGTGCCAGCCTCCCGGGAGGCTCCTACAATGAGCAGTTCTTC
d_gene: -; abundance: -; v_gene: TRBV5-5; j_gene: TRBJ1-4; CDR3aa: CASSPGSSGNKKLFF; CDR3nt: TGTGCCAGCAGCCCGGGGTCGAGCGGGAACAAAAAACTGTTTTTT
d_gene: TRBD1; abundance: -; v_gene: TRBV28; j_gene: TRBJ1-2; CDR3aa: CASSPSDRAYGYTF; CDR3nt: TGTGCCAGCAGTCCGTCGGACAGGGCCTATGGCTACACCTTC
d_gene: -; abundance: -; v_gene: TRBV28; j_gene: TRBJ2-7; CDR3aa: CASSSTGTSYEQYF; CDR3nt: TGTGCCAGCAGTTCTACAGGGACAAGCTACGAGCAGTACTTC
d_gene: -; abundance: -; v_gene: TRBV10-3; j_gene: TRBJ1-3; CDR3aa: CAISEPLGRTTTYSGNTIYF; CDR3nt: TGTGCCATCAGTGAGCCCCTCGGACGGACGACTACTTACTCTGGAAACACCATATATTTT
d_gene: TRBD2; abundance: -; v_gene: TRBV27; j_gene: TRBJ2-5; CDR3aa: CASKLAGGETQYF; CDR3nt: TGTGCCAGCAAACTAGCGGGAGGGGAGACCCAGTACTTC
d_gene: -; abundance: -; v_gene: TRBV28; j_gene: TRBJ1-5; CDR3aa: CATSLGGNNQPQHF; CDR3nt: TGTGCCACCTCCTTGGGAGGCAACAATCAGCCCCAGCATTTT
d_gene: TRBD2; abundance: -; v_gene: TRBV6-5; j_gene: TRBJ2-1; CDR3aa: CASSLASGSSIEQFF; CDR3nt: TGTGCCAGCAGTTTAGCTAGCGGGAGCTCCATTGAGCAGTTCTTC
d_gene: -; abundance: once; v_gene: TRBV28; j_gene: TRBJ1-1; CDR3aa: CASSLKRAYAFF; CDR3nt: TGTGCCAGCAGTTTGAAGAGGGCGTACGCTTTCTTT
d_gene: TRBD1; abundance: -; v_gene: TRBV6-6; j_gene: TRBJ1-6; CDR3aa: CASSRDRGLSPLHF; CDR3nt: TGTGCCAGCAGTCGGGACAGGGGGCTATCACCCCTCCACTTT
d_gene: TRBD2; abundance: -; v_gene: TRBV28; j_gene: TRBJ2-2; CDR3aa: CASTTASGPTGELFF; CDR3nt: TGTGCCAGCACCACTGCTAGCGGGCCCACCGGGGAGCTGTTTTTT
d_gene: -; abundance: -; v_gene: TRBV19; j_gene: TRBJ2-5; CDR3aa: CASSSSGGLGETQYF; CDR3nt: TGTGCCAGTAGTTCCTCTGGGGGCCTGGGAGAGACCCAGTACTTC
d_gene: -; abundance: -; v_gene: TRBV5-1; j_gene: TRBJ1-2; CDR3aa: CASSLGGSPPSGYTF; CDR3nt: TGCGCCAGCAGCTTGGGAGGCAGCCCTCCAAGTGGCTACACCTTC
d_gene: -; abundance: -; v_gene: TRBV24-1; j_gene: TRBJ2-5; CDR3aa: CATSLGETQYF; CDR3nt: TGTGCCACCAGCCTCGGGGAGACCCAGTACTTC
d_gene: -; abundance: -; v_gene: TRBV5-1; j_gene: TRBJ1-2; CDR3aa: CASSLQGENYGYTF; CDR3nt: TGCGCCAGCAGCTTACAGGGAGAAAACTATGGCTACACCTTC
d_gene: TRBD2; abundance: few; v_gene: TRBV7-6; j_gene: TRBJ2-1; CDR3aa: CASSLRGLAGVDEQFF; CDR3nt: TGTGCCAGCAGCTTAAGAGGTCTAGCGGGAGTGGATGAGCAGTTCTTC
d_gene: -; abundance: -; v_gene: TRBV7-9; j_gene: TRBJ2-7; CDR3aa: CASSMPPSIYEQYF; CDR3nt: TGTGCCAGCAGTATGCCCCCCTCTATCTACGAGCAGTACTTC